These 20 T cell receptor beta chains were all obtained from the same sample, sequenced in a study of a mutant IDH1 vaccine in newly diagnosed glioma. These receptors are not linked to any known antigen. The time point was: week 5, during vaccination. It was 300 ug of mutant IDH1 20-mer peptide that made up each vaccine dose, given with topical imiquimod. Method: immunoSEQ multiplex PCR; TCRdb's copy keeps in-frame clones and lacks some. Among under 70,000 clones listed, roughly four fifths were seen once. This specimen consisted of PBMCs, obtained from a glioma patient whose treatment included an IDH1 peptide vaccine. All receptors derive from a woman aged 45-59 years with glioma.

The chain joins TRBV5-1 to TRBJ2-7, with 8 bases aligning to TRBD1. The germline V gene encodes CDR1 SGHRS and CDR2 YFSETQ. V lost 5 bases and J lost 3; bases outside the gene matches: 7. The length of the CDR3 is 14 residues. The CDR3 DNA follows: TGCGCCAGCAGTCCTTCCGGGACAGGCTACGAGCAGTACTTC. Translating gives CASSPSGTGYEQYF.

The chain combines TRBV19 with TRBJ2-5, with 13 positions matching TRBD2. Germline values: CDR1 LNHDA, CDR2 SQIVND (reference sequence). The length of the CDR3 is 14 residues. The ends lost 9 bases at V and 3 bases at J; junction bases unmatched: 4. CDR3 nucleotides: TGTGCCAGCAGAGGACTAGCGGGGGAAGAGACCCAGTACTTC. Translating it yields CASRGLAGEETQYF.

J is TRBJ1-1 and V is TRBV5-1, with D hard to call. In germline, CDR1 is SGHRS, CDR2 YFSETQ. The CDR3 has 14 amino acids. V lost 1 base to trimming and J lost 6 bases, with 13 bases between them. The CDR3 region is CASSLPDGKAEAFF. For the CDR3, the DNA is TGCGCCAGCAGCTTGCCCGACGGCAAGGCTGAAGCTTTCTTT.

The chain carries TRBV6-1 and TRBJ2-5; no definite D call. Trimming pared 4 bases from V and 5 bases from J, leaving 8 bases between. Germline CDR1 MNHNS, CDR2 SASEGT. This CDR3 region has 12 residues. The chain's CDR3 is CASSVDGETQYF. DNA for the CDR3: TGTGCCAGCAGTGTTGACGGGGAGACCCAGTACTTC.

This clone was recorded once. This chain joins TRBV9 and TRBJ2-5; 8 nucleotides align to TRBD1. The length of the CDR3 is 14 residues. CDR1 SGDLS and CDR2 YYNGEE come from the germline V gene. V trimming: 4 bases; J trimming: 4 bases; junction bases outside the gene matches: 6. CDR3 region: CASSYTGGLETQYF. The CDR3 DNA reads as TGTGCCAGCAGCTATACAGGGGGATTAGAGACCCAGTACTTC.

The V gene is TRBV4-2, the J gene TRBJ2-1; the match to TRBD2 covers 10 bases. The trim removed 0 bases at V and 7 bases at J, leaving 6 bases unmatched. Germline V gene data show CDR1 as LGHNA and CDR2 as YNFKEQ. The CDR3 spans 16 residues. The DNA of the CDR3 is TGTGCCAGCAGCCAAGATACAACTAGCGGGGAAAATGAGCAGTTCTTC. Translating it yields CASSQDTTSGENEQFF.

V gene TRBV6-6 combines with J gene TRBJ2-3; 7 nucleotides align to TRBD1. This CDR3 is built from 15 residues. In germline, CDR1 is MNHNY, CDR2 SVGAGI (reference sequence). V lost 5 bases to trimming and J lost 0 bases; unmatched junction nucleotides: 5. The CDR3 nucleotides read TGTGCCAGCAGTCAAAACAGGGGAAGCACAGATACGCAGTATTTT. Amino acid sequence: CASSQNRGSTDTQYF.

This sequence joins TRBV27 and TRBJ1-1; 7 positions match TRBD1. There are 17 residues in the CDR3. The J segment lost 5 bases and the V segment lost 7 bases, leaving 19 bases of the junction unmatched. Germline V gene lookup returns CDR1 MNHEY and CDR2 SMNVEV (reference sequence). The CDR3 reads CASTTALGPTGATEAFF. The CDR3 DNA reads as TGTGCCAGCACAACAGCCTTGGGGCCCACAGGGGCAACTGAAGCTTTCTTT.

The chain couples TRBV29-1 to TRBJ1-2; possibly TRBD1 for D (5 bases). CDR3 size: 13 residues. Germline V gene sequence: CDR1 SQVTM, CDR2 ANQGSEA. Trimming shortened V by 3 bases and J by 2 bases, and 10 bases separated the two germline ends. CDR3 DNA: TGCAGCGTTGACCAGAGGGGCAACTATGGCTACACCTTC. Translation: CSVDQRGNYGYTF.

The CDR3 loop reads CASSWGGQSNTEAFF. The CDR3, as DNA: TGTGCCAGCAGCTGGGGGGGACAGTCAAACACTGAAGCTTTCTTT. This chain uses TRBV5-4 with TRBJ1-1, with TRBD1 matching over 7 bases. The CDR3 is 15 amino acids. The ends lost 3 bases at V and 2 bases at J; junction bases unmatched: 7. Germline CDR1 reads SGHNT; CDR2 reads YYREEE (reference sequence).

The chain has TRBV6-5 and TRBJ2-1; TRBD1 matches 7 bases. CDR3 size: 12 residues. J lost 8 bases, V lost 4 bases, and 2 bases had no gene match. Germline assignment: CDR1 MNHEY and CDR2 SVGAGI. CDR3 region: CASSSQGDEQFF. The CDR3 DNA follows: TGTGCCAGCAGTTCCCAGGGGGATGAGCAGTTCTTC.

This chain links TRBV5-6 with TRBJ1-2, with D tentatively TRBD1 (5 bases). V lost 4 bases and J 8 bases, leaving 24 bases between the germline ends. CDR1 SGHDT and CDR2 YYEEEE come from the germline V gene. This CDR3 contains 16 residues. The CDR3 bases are TGTGCCAGCAGCACCCGGTTTTCGGGCCTTGAGGGGGGCTACACCTTC. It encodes CASSTRFSGLEGGYTF.

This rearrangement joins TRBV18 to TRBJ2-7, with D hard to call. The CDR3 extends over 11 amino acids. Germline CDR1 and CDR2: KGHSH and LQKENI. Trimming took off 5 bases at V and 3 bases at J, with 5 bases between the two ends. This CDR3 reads CASSSNYEQYF. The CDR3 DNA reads TGTGCCAGCTCATCGAACTACGAGCAGTACTTC. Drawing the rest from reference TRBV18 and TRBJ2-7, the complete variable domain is NAGVMQNPRHLVRRRGQEARLRCSPMKGHSHVYWYRQLPEEGLKFMVYLQKENIIDESGMPKERFSAEFPKEGPSILRIQQVVRGDSAAYFCASSSNYEQYFGPGTRLTVT.

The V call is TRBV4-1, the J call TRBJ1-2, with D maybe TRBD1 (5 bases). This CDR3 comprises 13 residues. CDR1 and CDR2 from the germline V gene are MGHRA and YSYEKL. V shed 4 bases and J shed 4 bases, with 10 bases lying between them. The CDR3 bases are TGCGCCAGCAGCCTCCCTACAGGCTATGGCTACACCTTC. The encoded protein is CASSLPTGYGYTF.

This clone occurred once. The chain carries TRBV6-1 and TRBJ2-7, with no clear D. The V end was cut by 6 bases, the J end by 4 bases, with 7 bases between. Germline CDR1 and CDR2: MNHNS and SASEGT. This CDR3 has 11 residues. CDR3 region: CASRLNYEQYF. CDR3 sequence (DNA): TGTGCCAGCAGGTTGAATTACGAGCAGTACTTC.

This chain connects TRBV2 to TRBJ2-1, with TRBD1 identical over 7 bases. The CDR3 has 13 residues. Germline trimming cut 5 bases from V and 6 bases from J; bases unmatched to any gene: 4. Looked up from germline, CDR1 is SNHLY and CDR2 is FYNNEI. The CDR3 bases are TGTGCCAGCAGTTGGGACAGACTCAATGAGCAGTTCTTC. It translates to CASSWDRLNEQFF.

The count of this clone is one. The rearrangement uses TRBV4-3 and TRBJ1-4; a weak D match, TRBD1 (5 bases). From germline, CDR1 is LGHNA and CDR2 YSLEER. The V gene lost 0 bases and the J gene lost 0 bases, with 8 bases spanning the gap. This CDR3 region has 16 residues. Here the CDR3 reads CASSQDRGTTNEKLFF. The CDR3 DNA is TGCGCCAGCAGCCAAGACCGGGGGACAACTAATGAAAAACTGTTTTTT.

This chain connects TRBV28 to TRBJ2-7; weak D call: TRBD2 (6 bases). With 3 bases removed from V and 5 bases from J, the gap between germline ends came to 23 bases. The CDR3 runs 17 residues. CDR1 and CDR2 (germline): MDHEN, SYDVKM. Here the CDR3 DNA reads TGTGCCAGCAGTTTCGTCCAGCCGGGGGACGGGTCCCACGAGCAGTACTTC. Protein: CASSFVQPGDGSHEQYF. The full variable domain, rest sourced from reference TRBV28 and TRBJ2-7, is DVKVTQSSRYLVKRTGEKVFLECVQDMDHENMFWYRQDPGLGLRLIYFSYDVKMKEKGDIPEGYSVSREKKERFSLILESASTNQTSMYLCASSFVQPGDGSHEQYFGPGTRLTVT.

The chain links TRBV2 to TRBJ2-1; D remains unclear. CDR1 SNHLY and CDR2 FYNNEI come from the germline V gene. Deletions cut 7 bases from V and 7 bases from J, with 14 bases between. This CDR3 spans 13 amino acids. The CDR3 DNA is TGTGCCAGCAAGGAAAGGGAACTTAATGAGCAGTTCTTC. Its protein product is CASKERELNEQFF.

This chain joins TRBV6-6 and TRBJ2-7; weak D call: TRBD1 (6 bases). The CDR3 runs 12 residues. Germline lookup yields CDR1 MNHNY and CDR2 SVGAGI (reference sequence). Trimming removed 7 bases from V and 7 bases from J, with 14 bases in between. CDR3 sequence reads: CASNFRGEEQYF. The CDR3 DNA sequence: TGTGCCAGCAATTTCAGGGGTGAAGAGCAGTACTTC.